These 27 T cell receptor beta chains originate from one sample sequenced in a study of blood T cell repertoires in COVID-19. Some clones are missing from TCRdb's copy, which holds only in-frame ones; the method was immunoSEQ multiplex PCR. The sample shows approximately 100,000 clones, 65% to 75% of them seen only once. Sequenced: peripheral blood. These receptors all come from a man older than 75 with acute or convalescent COVID-19.

V usage is TRBV6-5 and J usage is TRBJ1-1, with D maybe TRBD1 (6 bases). Germline assignment: CDR1 MNHEY and CDR2 SVGAGI. The germline V and J ends were trimmed by 8 bases and 4 bases, with 14 bases remaining between them. This CDR3 has 13 amino acids. The CDR3 sequence: CASQDRWGTEAFF. CDR3 coding DNA: TGTGCCAGCCAAGACAGGTGGGGCACTGAAGCTTTCTTT.

Notes on this clone: The same CDR3 arises from other DNA sequences in this sample as well. The rearrangement links TRBV19 to TRBJ2-1; tentatively, D is TRBD2 (5 bases). The CDR3 spans 14 residues. Germline CDR1 reads LNHDA; CDR2 reads SQIVND (reference sequence). Trimming cost V 11 bases and J 0 bases, with 14 bases left between them. The CDR3: CASTRDSSYNEQFF. The DNA for the CDR3 is TGTGCCTCCACCCGGGATAGCTCCTACAATGAGCAGTTCTTC.

This chain connects TRBV10-3 to TRBJ1-4; 8 bases agree with TRBD1. Looked up from germline, CDR1 is ENHRY and CDR2 is SYGVKD. The CDR3 is 16 residues long. The V gene end was trimmed by 4 bases and the J gene end by 7 bases; junction bases not matched to a gene: 11. The CDR3 region has the DNA TGTGCCATCAGTGGGGGGAATCCGGGACAGGCTGAAAAACTGTTTTTT. Its translation is CAISGGNPGQAEKLFF.

The sample holds a few counts of this clone. The gene calls are TRBV18 and TRBJ2-3, with TRBD2 identical over 13 bases. The CDR3 runs to 19 residues. Germline lookup yields CDR1 KGHSH and CDR2 LQKENI. Trimming cost V 0 bases and J 5 bases; bases outside gene matches: 11. CDR3 amino acids: CASSPPGLGLAGPRDTQYF. The DNA for the CDR3 is TGTGCCAGCTCACCACCGGGTTTGGGACTAGCGGGACCTCGAGATACGCAGTATTTT.

The chain links TRBV20-1 to TRBJ2-3; TRBD2 agrees at 8 bases. This CDR3 comprises 14 residues. The J segment lost 6 bases and the V segment lost 3 bases, leaving 8 bases of the junction unmatched. Germline lookup yields CDR1 DFQATT and CDR2 SNEGSKA (reference sequence). CDR3 sequence (DNA): TGCAGTGCTAGTCAGCGGGAGTCGGTGGATACGCAGTATTTT. This sequence encodes CSASQRESVDTQYF.

The chain recombines TRBV27 with TRBJ2-7; D remains unclear. In germline, CDR1 is MNHEY, CDR2 SMNVEV (reference sequence). The V end lost 4 bases, the J end lost 5 bases, and 18 bases lay between the germline ends. There are 15 residues in the CDR3. This chain's CDR3 is CASSSGGGPADEQYF. As DNA, the CDR3 is TGTGCCAGCAGTTCCGGCGGTGGCCCGGCTGACGAGCAGTACTTC.

In this sample, this clone turned up a few times. The J gene is TRBJ1-6, the V gene TRBV10-2; a weak D match, TRBD1 (6 bases). Per the germline V gene, CDR1 is WSHSY and CDR2 is SAAADI. V lost 4 bases to trimming and J lost 7 bases, with 8 bases between them. The CDR3 has 13 residues. The CDR3 here is CASSGQGNSPLHF. Written as DNA, the CDR3 is TGCGCCAGCAGTGGTCAGGGGAATTCACCCCTCCACTTT.

The CDR3 reads CASSEVVTYSGNTIYF. The DNA of the CDR3 is TGTGCCAGCAGTGAAGTCGTGACATACTCTGGAAACACCATATATTTT. The rearrangement uses TRBV2 and TRBJ1-3; D is unresolved. This CDR3 has 16 amino acids. CDR1 and CDR2 (germline): SNHLY, FYNNEI. Trimming took off 1 base at V and 0 bases at J, with 10 bases between the two ends.

V gene TRBV13 combines with J gene TRBJ2-5; TRBD2 matches 9 bases. With V trimmed by 0 bases and J by 5 bases, 10 bases remained unmatched. Germline CDR1 PRHDT, CDR2 FYEKMQ (reference sequence). This CDR3 is built from 17 residues. The CDR3: CASSLGALSGRTETQYF. Here the CDR3 DNA reads TGTGCCAGCAGCTTAGGCGCCTTGAGCGGGAGGACCGAGACCCAGTACTTC. Full variable domain (remainder filled in from reference TRBV13 and TRBJ2-5): AAGVIQSPRHLIKEKRETATLKCYPIPRHDTVYWYQQGPGQDPQFLISFYEKMQSDKGSIPDRFSAQQFSDYHSELNMSSLELGDSALYFCASSLGALSGRTETQYFGPGTRLLVL.

V usage is TRBV7-9 and J usage is TRBJ1-1; 9 bases match TRBD1. V dropped 4 bases and J dropped 4; count of bases not matched to a gene: 7. The germline CDR1 and CDR2 sequences are SEHNR and FQNEAQ (reference sequence). The CDR3 has 15 residues. The CDR3 protein is CASSSYTGGFTEAFF. Here the CDR3 DNA reads TGTGCCAGCAGCTCGTACACAGGGGGCTTCACTGAAGCTTTCTTT.

Only one count was recorded for this clone. The chain joins TRBV18 to TRBJ1-2; D perhaps matches TRBD1 (5 bases). CDR3 length equals 14 residues. Trimming took 2 bases from V and 8 from J, leaving 15 bases between them. Germline CDR1 reads KGHSH; CDR2 reads LQKENI. The CDR3 DNA sequence: TGTGCCAGCTCACCAGAGACGGGGCGGGGAGGCTACACCTTC. It is translated as CASSPETGRGGYTF.

V is TRBV7-2 and J is TRBJ2-6; 8 bases are a match to TRBD1. Trimming removed 5 bases from V and 0 bases from J; junction bases left unmatched: 6. CDR3 length: 17 amino acids. Germline V gene data show CDR1 as SGHTA and CDR2 as FQGNSA. CDR3 DNA: TGTGCCAGCAGCCTCGGACAGGGTAGCTCTGGGGCCAACGTCCTGACTTTC. Translation: CASSLGQGSSGANVLTF.

The chain uses TRBV7-6 and TRBJ2-7; D is unresolved. CDR1 and CDR2 (germline): SGHVS, FNYEAQ. V lost 2 bases to trimming and J lost 4 bases, with 9 bases between them. CDR3 length equals 13 residues. The chain's CDR3 is CASSLNRLYEQYF. Here the CDR3 DNA reads TGTGCCAGCAGCTTAAACAGATTATACGAGCAGTACTTC.

The chain links TRBV2 to TRBJ2-3, with D perhaps matching TRBD2 (6 bases). Trimming removed 5 bases at V and 2 bases at J, with 14 bases between. From germline, CDR1 is SNHLY and CDR2 FYNNEI. This CDR3 has 15 residues. Here the CDR3 DNA reads TGTGCCAGCAGTTCCAGGGACTCCCCCACAGATACGCAGTATTTT. Translated: CASSSRDSPTDTQYF.

The gene calls are TRBV5-6 and TRBJ1-3; D gene uncertain. Germline assignment: CDR1 SGHDT and CDR2 YYEEEE. The germline V and J ends were trimmed by 1 base and 3 bases, with 8 bases remaining between them. This CDR3 comprises 14 residues. In DNA form, the CDR3 reads TGTGCCAGCAGCTTGTTTTTAAATGGAAACACCATATATTTT. This sequence encodes CASSLFLNGNTIYF.

This chain uses TRBV5-5 with TRBJ1-3; the D gene is possibly TRBD1 (5 bases). The CDR3 covers 15 residues. V was clipped by 3 bases and J by 2 bases, with 12 bases between them. Germline CDR1 SGHKS, CDR2 YYEKEE (reference sequence). The CDR3 DNA reads as TGTGCCAGCAGCTCCTCCGCAGGGACTGGAAACACCATATATTTT. Its protein product is CASSSSAGTGNTIYF.

This chain links TRBV7-9 with TRBJ2-1, with a tentative D call TRBD2 (6 bases). Germline CDR1 and CDR2: SEHNR and FQNEAQ (reference sequence). Trimming removed 4 bases at V and 10 bases at J, with 23 bases between. The length of the CDR3 is 16 residues. The CDR3 loop is CASSSPDARDAGEQFF. The CDR3 DNA reads as TGTGCCAGCAGCTCCCCCGACGCGCGGGATGCAGGAGAGCAGTTCTTC.

The rearrangement uses TRBV4-2 and TRBJ2-4; 14 nucleotides line up with TRBD2. Germline V gene lookup returns CDR1 LGHNA and CDR2 YNFKEQ. The CDR3 totals 17 residues. Trimming at V came to 0 bases and at J to 8 bases, leaving 6 bases not matched to a gene. The CDR3, as DNA: TGTGCCAGCAGCCAAGAGTACGGGACTAGCGGGAGTCACATTCAGTACTTC. This translates into CASSQEYGTSGSHIQYF.

About this clone: This sample also contains other DNA sequences that code for the same CDR3. V is TRBV7-9 and J is TRBJ2-7, with 9 bases identical to TRBD2. CDR1 and CDR2 (germline): SEHNR, FQNEAQ (reference sequence). CDR3 length equals 14 residues. The J segment lost 3 bases and the V segment lost 5 bases, leaving 5 bases of the junction unmatched. CDR3 residues: CASSPGLADYEQYF. In DNA form, the CDR3 reads TGTGCCAGCAGCCCGGGACTAGCCGACTACGAGCAGTACTTC.

This clone showed up just a few times. This chain connects TRBV18 to TRBJ1-1; TRBD1 aligns across 8 bases. J gave up 5 bases and V 7 bases, and 6 bases lay outside the gene matches. The CDR3 consists of 13 residues. Germline CDR1 and CDR2: KGHSH and LQKENI. CDR3 protein: CASWPGGETEAFF. The CDR3, as DNA: TGTGCCAGCTGGCCAGGGGGCGAGACTGAAGCTTTCTTT.

The chain employs TRBV28 and TRBJ2-1, with D perhaps TRBD2 (6 bases). The CDR3 runs to 17 residues. V shed 7 bases and J shed 0 bases, with 19 bases lying between them. CDR1 is MDHEN and CDR2 is SYDVKM in the germline V gene. The DNA of the CDR3 is TGTGCCAGCACCTCGGCGGGGCAGCGCAGCTCCTACAATGAGCAGTTCTTC. Residues: CASTSAGQRSSYNEQFF.

J is TRBJ2-6 and V is TRBV19, with a weak D call TRBD2 (5 bases). Germline CDR1 reads LNHDA; CDR2 reads SQIVND (reference sequence). The V end was cut by 6 bases, the J end by 0 bases, with 6 bases between. This CDR3 region has 14 residues. CDR3 sequence reads: CASRDYSGANVLTF. CDR3 DNA: TGTGCCAGTAGAGACTACTCTGGGGCCAACGTCCTGACTTTC.

Ten or more counts support this clone. CDR3 loop: CASSPGQGMGGYTF. The CDR3, as DNA: TGTGCCAGCAGCCCGGGACAGGGGATGGGCGGCTACACCTTC. V usage is TRBV27 and J usage is TRBJ1-2; TRBD1 matches at 10 bases. V dropped 6 bases and J dropped 8; count of bases not matched to a gene: 9. The CDR3 contains 14 residues. In germline, CDR1 is MNHEY, CDR2 SMNVEV (reference sequence).

This clone was seen a handful of times. This chain uses TRBV28 with TRBJ2-7; D unresolved. Trimming removed 6 bases at V and 4 bases at J, with 16 bases between. The CDR3 contains 14 residues. Germline V gene lookup returns CDR1 MDHEN and CDR2 SYDVKM. CDR3 coding DNA: TGTGCCAGCAGCTTAAGCTCGGTGGTATACGAGCAGTACTTC. This codes for CASSLSSVVYEQYF.

This chain links TRBV24-1 with TRBJ2-3; TRBD1 matches at 8 bases. Germline-derived CDR1 and CDR2 are KGHDR and SFDVKD. V shed 5 bases and J 1 base; nucleotides not matched to a gene: 4. The CDR3 consists of 15 residues. CDR3 DNA: TGTGCCACCAGTGCCCCAGGGGGCGGCACAGATACGCAGTATTTT. This codes for CATSAPGGGTDTQYF.

The chain uses TRBV2 and TRBJ1-2; 8 nucleotides align to TRBD1. After removal of 3 bases from V and 5 bases from J, the junction contained 5 bases not matched to a gene. The CDR3 extends over 14 amino acids. Germline V gene lookup returns CDR1 SNHLY and CDR2 FYNNEI. CDR3 sequence: CASSEGQVSYGYTF. The CDR3, as DNA: TGTGCCAGCAGTGAGGGACAGGTTTCGTATGGCTACACCTTC.

V gene TRBV6-5 combines with J gene TRBJ2-3, with 7 bases aligning to TRBD2. The V and J ends lost 10 bases and 5 bases, in that order; junction bases with no gene match: 9. Germline V gene data show CDR1 as MNHEY and CDR2 as SVGAGI. This CDR3 comprises 13 residues. The CDR3 coding sequence is TGTGCCATCAAGACTAGCCGGGGAGATACGCAGTATTTT. This sequence encodes CAIKTSRGDTQYF.